This is a list of T cell receptor beta chains from one sample in a study of early T cells in non-severe SARS-CoV-2 infection. TCRdb recomputed calls from the 5' RACE reads with MiXCR, one row per CDR3 protein. The data hold tens of thousands of distinct CDR3 sequences, with around 10% observed a single time. Source: whole blood, taken at baseline. These receptors originate from an adult who was a healthcare worker with PCR-confirmed SARS-CoV-2 infection or an uninfected control (not recorded which). Each CDR3 is given with its conserved first and last residue. D genes are given only for firm matches. The size entry is marked missing in some rows and otherwise reads once, few, many or a size class.

cdr3_aa cdr3_nt j_call v_call clone_size d_call
CASSEELLAKNIQYF TGTGCCAGCAGTGAAGAACTCCTGGCCAAAAACATTCAGTACTTC TRBJ2-4 TRBV6-1 many .
CASSLFSSGANVLTF TGTGCCAGCAGCCTCTTTAGCTCTGGGGCCAACGTCCTGACTTTC TRBJ2-6 TRBV3-1 many .
CASSSRTVVGYEQYF TGTGCCAGCAGCTCGCGGACTGTAGTTGGGTACGAGCAGTACTTC TRBJ2-7 TRBV11-2 few .
CASSRDRTGELFF TGCGCCAGCAGTCGTGACAGGACCGGGGAGCTGTTTTTT TRBJ2-2 TRBV5-1 . .
CAWSETANSGANVLTF TGTGCCTGGAGTGAGACAGCGAACTCTGGGGCCAACGTCCTGACTTTC TRBJ2-6 TRBV30 few .
CASSLGAGSNIQYF TGTGCCAGCAGTTTAGGAGCAGGTTCAAACATTCAGTACTTC TRBJ2-4 TRBV12-3/TRBV12-4 . .
CASSLGRRDEQYF TGTGCCAGCAGCCTCGGTCGAAGGGACGAGCAGTACTTC TRBJ2-7 TRBV25-1 . .
CASSVTGGLNEKLFF TGTGCCAGCAGTGTAACAGGGGGCCTCAATGAAAAACTGTTTTTT TRBJ1-4 TRBV2 few TRBD1
CASSPQTGGNQPQHF TGTGCCAGCAGCCCTCAGACAGGGGGTAATCAGCCCCAGCATTTT TRBJ1-5 TRBV7-2 few TRBD1
CASSLSGGASNEQFF TGTGCCAGCAGTTTATCCGGGGGGGCCTCGAATGAGCAGTTCTTC TRBJ2-1 TRBV6-2/TRBV6-3 few TRBD2
CASSLVPLSYEQYF TGTGCCAGCAGCTTGGTCCCTCTCTCCTACGAGCAGTACTTC TRBJ2-7 TRBV7-9 . .
CASSLGSTPAEQYF TGTGCCAGCAGCTTAGGTTCCACCCCAGCCGAGCAGTACTTC TRBJ2-7 TRBV7-2 few .
CASRKGGTDTF TGTGCCAGCAGGAAAGGGGGGACCGACACCTTC TRBJ1-2 TRBV6-5 . .
CASSPGQRSTDTQYF TGTGCCAGCAGCCCTGGACAGAGGAGCACAGATACGCAGTATTTT TRBJ2-3 TRBV11-2 few .
CSARDWSSGGDTQYF TGCAGTGCTAGAGATTGGTCCAGCGGGGGAGATACGCAGTATTTT TRBJ2-3 TRBV20-1 few TRBD2
CASSLGITGELFF TGTGCCAGCAGTTTGGGGATCACCGGGGAGCTGTTTTTT TRBJ2-2 TRBV12-3/TRBV12-4 . .
CASSLQGLGENEQFF TGTGCCAGCAGCCTCCAGGGACTAGGAGAAAATGAGCAGTTCTTC TRBJ2-1 TRBV5-4 many TRBD2
CASNIAGGPDTQYF TGTGCCAGCAACATAGCGGGGGGGCCGGATACGCAGTATTTT TRBJ2-3 TRBV12-3/TRBV12-4 few TRBD2
CASSPEGGGLYEQYF TGTGCCAGCAGCCCAGAGGGCGGCGGACTCTACGAGCAGTACTTC TRBJ2-7 TRBV28 . .
CASSFLDRLAGGETQYF TGTGCCAGCAGTTTTCTAGATCGGCTAGCGGGAGGAGAGACCCAGTACTTC TRBJ2-5 TRBV28 many TRBD2
CASSEGFRTEETQYF TGTGCCAGCAGCGAAGGGTTCAGGACAGAAGAGACCCAGTACTTC TRBJ2-5 TRBV7-9 few .
CSATYRASGEQYF TGCAGTGCTACCTACAGAGCCTCCGGCGAGCAGTACTTC TRBJ2-7 TRBV20-1 . .
CSGDFYNEQFF TGCAGCGGGGACTTCTACAATGAGCAGTTCTTC TRBJ2-1 TRBV29-1 few .
CASSFRTGDTGELFF TGTGCCAGCAGCTTCCGGACAGGGGACACCGGGGAGCTGTTTTTT TRBJ2-2 TRBV11-2 . TRBD1
CASSPLADTQYF TGTGCCAGCAGTCCCTTAGCAGATACGCAGTATTTT TRBJ2-3 TRBV25-1 few .
CASSQAGTPEAFF TGTGCCAGCAGCCAAGCCGGGACCCCTGAAGCTTTCTTT TRBJ1-1 TRBV3-1 . .
CASSLFGGASYNEQFF TGTGCCAGCAGCTTGTTTGGGGGCGCGTCCTACAATGAGCAGTTCTTC TRBJ2-1 TRBV7-9 few .
CASSPTRGQETQYF TGTGCCAGCAGCCCCACCAGAGGACAAGAGACCCAGTACTTC TRBJ2-5 TRBV11-2 . .
CASSLTQGNTEAFF TGTGCCAGCAGTTTGACGCAAGGGAACACTGAAGCTTTCTTT TRBJ1-1 TRBV12-3/TRBV12-4 . .
CASSLGVSYEQYF TGTGCCAGCAGCCTAGGGGTTTCCTACGAGCAGTACTTC TRBJ2-7 TRBV12-3/TRBV12-4 many .
CASSTPSNGRSYNEQFF TGTGCCAGCAGTACCCCCTCGAACGGTCGGTCCTACAATGAGCAGTTCTTC TRBJ2-1 TRBV28 . .
CASSEGQGGTDTQYF TGTGCCAGCAGCGAGGGACAGGGGGGCACAGATACGCAGTATTTT TRBJ2-3 TRBV3-1 few TRBD1
CASTLGLAGYEQYF TGTGCCAGCACCTTGGGATTAGCAGGATACGAGCAGTACTTC TRBJ2-7 TRBV28 many .
CASSPSAANEKLFF TGTGCCAGCAGCCCCTCGGCGGCCAATGAAAAACTGTTTTTT TRBJ1-4 TRBV3-1 . .
CASSAFESGEKLFF TGTGCCAGCAGCGCGTTCGAATCGGGTGAAAAACTGTTTTTT TRBJ1-4 TRBV3-1 many .
CASSANHRGYEQYF TGTGCCAGCAGTGCCAACCACAGGGGGTACGAGCAGTACTTC TRBJ2-7 TRBV27 few TRBD1
CASSGTSGRMDTQYF TGTGCCAGCAGCGGGACTAGCGGGAGGATGGATACGCAGTATTTT TRBJ2-3 TRBV7-3 . TRBD2